The next 6 T cell receptor beta chains were all read from a single sample in a study of T-cell reconstitution after alpha-beta-depleted transplantation in children. Preparation of the TCRbeta library used unique molecular identifiers. In TCRdb, the PCR reads were re-called with MiXCR into one record per CDR3 protein. The sample holds just over 950,000 distinct CDR3 sequences, about 29% seen once. This material consisted of PBMCs, mostly from graft donor cells, taken 360 days after TCRalphabeta/CD19-depleted stem cell transplant. These receptors came from a boy in the first two years of life who had a stem cell transplant for SCID, so the T cells may come from the graft donor.

There are a few counts of this clonotype. The V call is TRBV6-5, the J call TRBJ2-6, with TRBD1 matching over 10 bases. With 6 bases clipped from V and 0 bases from J, the junction kept 11 bases outside the gene matches. The CDR3 runs to 19 residues. The germline V gene encodes CDR1 MNHEY and CDR2 SVGAGI. CDR3 in amino acids: CASSYRRDRGSSGANVLTF. The CDR3 coding sequence is TGTGCCAGCAGCTACAGGAGGGACAGGGGAAGCTCTGGGGCCAACGTCCTGACTTTC.

V and J are TRBV9 and TRBJ2-1; 8 bases line up with TRBD2. The CDR3 contains 15 residues. Trimming cost V 0 bases and J 2 bases; bases outside gene matches: 1. The V gene's germline CDR1 is SGDLS and CDR2 YYNGEE. CDR3 in amino acids: CASSVEGLAYNEQFF. The CDR3, as DNA: TGTGCCAGCAGCGTAGAGGGACTAGCCTACAATGAGCAGTTCTTC. The variable domain in full, with the rest retrieved from reference TRBV9 and TRBJ2-1, is DSGVTQTPKHLITATGQRVTLRCSPRSGDLSVYWYQQSLDQGLQFLIQYYNGEERAKGNILERFSAQQFPDLHSELNLSSLELGDSALYFCASSVEGLAYNEQFFGPGTRLTVL.

This clonotype was detected only a few times. J is TRBJ2-2 and V is TRBV29-1; 8 bases align to TRBD2. This CDR3 spans 14 amino acids. From germline, CDR1 is SQVTM and CDR2 ANQGSEA. Germline trimming cut 4 bases from V and 4 bases from J; bases unmatched to any gene: 5. The CDR3: CSVGLAGPTGELFF. The CDR3 DNA is TGCAGCGTTGGCTTAGCGGGGCCCACCGGGGAGCTGTTTTTT.

V is TRBV12-3 or TRBV12-4 and J is TRBJ1-1; 7 bases line up with TRBD1. V lost 6 bases to trimming and J lost 4 bases; unmatched junction nucleotides: 8. CDR3 length: 14 amino acids. CDR3: CASSSGTVGTEAFF. CDR3 bases: TGTGCCAGCAGCAGCGGGACAGTTGGCACTGAAGCTTTCTTT.

This clonotype came up a few times. The rearrangement joins TRBV18 to TRBJ1-4; a possible D gene is TRBD1 (5 bases). Germline CDR1 reads KGHSH; CDR2 reads LQKENI. V gave up 6 bases and J gave up 5 bases, with 19 bases separating them. There are 16 residues in the CDR3. The CDR3 sequence: CASSPNRDGKNEKLFF. CDR3 DNA: TGTGCCAGCTCGCCTAATCGGGACGGTAAAAATGAAAAACTGTTTTTT.

This clonotype has only a few counts. The rearrangement uses TRBV27 and TRBJ2-6; 7 bases map to TRBD1. There are 19 residues in the CDR3. V trimming: 4 bases; J trimming: 0 bases; junction bases outside the gene matches: 12. CDR1 and CDR2 (germline): MNHEY, SMNVEV (reference sequence). The CDR3 region has the DNA TGTGCCAGCAGTTCACGGGGACAGATTCTTAGCTCTGGGGCCAACGTCCTGACTTTC. It is translated as CASSSRGQILSSGANVLTF. Filled out from reference TRBV27 and TRBJ2-6, the complete variable domain reads EAQVTQNPRYLITVTGKKLTVTCSQNMNHEYMSWYRQDPGLGLRQIYYSMNVEVTDKGDVPEGYKVSRKEKRNFPLILESPSPNQTSLYFCASSSRGQILSSGANVLTFGAGSRLTVL.